Below, one T cell receptor beta chain is given with its context. The antigen is unknown. The PCR made use of 60 Vbeta and 13 Jbeta primers. Repertoires were generated with immunoSEQ multiplex PCR, while TCRdb's copy carries only in-frame clones and drops some. The sample lists some 250,000 clones, roughly 82% occurring once. The V end was cut by 5 bases, the J end by 1 base, with 12 bases between. The CDR3 runs to 14 residues. CDR1 is SGHTS and CDR2 is YDEGEE in the germline V gene. This sample was taken from a study of cytomegalovirus exposure and HLA in healthy donors. The study's findings and limits: It was likely that a cluster of highly shared sequence variants was a sequencing artifact.

The origin of this receptor is a woman aged 40-49 years in good health and CMV-seropositive. Source material: PBMCs. The chain has TRBV5-8 and TRBJ1-2; D is unresolved. The CDR3 reads CASRASGINYGYTF. CDR3 bases: TGTGCCAGCAGGGCGTCCGGGATTAACTATGGCTACACCTTC.